This TCR beta chain was found in a study of T-cell reconstitution after alpha-beta-depleted transplantation in children. Trimming took 1 base from V and 7 from J; bases not matched to a gene: 4. This CDR3 is built from 14 residues. This clonotype was picked up many times. Preparation of the TCRbeta library involved a method that used unique molecular identifiers. TCRdb passed the PCR reads through MiXCR, listing each CDR3 protein once. The profile covers around 400,000 distinct CDR3 sequences, with around 20% appearing a single time and about 3.8% taken by the ten largest. This TCR was recovered from a human donor who donated a stem cell graft to a child with acute myeloid leukemia. V gene TRBV12-3 or TRBV12-4 combines with J gene TRBJ1-2, with 9 bases matching TRBD1. The sequencing here drew on PBMCs from the stem cell graft donor, taken from the stem cell graft. CDR3 sequence (DNA): TGTGCCAGCAGTTTAGGGGGACAGGGCTTTGGCTACACCTTC. It yields the protein CASSLGGQGFGYTF.